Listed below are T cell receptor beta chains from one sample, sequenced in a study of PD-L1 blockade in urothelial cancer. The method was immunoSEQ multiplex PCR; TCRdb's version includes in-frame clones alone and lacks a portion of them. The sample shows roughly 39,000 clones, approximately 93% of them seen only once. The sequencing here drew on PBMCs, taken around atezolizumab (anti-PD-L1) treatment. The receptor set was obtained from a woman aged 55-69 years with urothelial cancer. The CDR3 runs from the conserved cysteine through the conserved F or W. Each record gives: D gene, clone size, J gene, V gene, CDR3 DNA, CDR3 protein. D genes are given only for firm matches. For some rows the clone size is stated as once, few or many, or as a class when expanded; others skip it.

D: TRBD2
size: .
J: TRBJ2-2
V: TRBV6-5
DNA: TGTGCCAGCAGGGTAGCGGGAGAGGGCACCGGGGAGCTGTTTTTT
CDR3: CASRVAGEGTGELFF

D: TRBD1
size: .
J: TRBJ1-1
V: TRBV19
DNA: TGTGCCAGTAGTCGAGGATGGGACAGGTCCACTGAAGCTTTCTTT
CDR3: CASSRGWDRSTEAFF

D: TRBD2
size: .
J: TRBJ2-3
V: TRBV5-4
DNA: TGTGCCAGCAGCTTGGTATTAGCGGGGCCTTTTGAGCAGTATTTT
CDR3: CASSLVLAGPFEQYF

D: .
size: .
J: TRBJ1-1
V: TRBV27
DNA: TGTGCCAGCAGTTTACTAGCCCGAGAAATGAACACTGAAGCTTTCTTT
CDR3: CASSLLAREMNTEAFF

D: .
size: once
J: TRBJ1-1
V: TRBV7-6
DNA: TGTGCCAGCAGCTTACAGGGCAACTTTAACACTGAAGCTTTCTTT
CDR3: CASSLQGNFNTEAFF

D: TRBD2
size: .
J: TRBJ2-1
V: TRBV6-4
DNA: TGTGCCAGCAGTGACCAGGGAGGGTATGAGCAGTTCTTC
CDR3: CASSDQGGYEQFF

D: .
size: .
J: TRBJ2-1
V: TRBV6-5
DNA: TGTGCCAGCAATTCTGGGCGGGGATGGTTCTTC
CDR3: CASNSGRGWFF

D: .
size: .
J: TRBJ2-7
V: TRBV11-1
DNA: TGTGCCACCGGGACATTCTCCTACGAGCAGTACTTC
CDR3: CATGTFSYEQYF

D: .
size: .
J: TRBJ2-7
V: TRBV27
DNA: TGTGCCAGCAGTTTTAAGTGGACATCCTACTACGAGCAGTACTTC
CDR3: CASSFKWTSYYEQYF

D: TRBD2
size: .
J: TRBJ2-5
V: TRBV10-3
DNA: TGTACCCCCATCAATCCAGCGGGAGGGAAAGAGACCCAGTACTTC
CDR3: CTPINPAGGKETQYF

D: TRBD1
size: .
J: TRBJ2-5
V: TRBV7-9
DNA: TGTGCCAGCATGCAGTGGACAGGGATAAGTCAAGAGACCCAGTACTTC
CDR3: CASMQWTGISQETQYF

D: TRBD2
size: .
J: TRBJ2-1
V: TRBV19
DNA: TGTGCCAGTTCTAGGAAAGGGACTAGCGGGAACAATGAGCAGTTCTTC
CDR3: CASSRKGTSGNNEQFF

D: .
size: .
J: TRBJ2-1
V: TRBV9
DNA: TGTGCCAGCAGCGATGAGCTACCCTCCTACAATGAGCAGTTCTTC
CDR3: CASSDELPSYNEQFF

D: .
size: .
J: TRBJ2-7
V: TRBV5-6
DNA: TGTGCCAGCAGCTTGGCCTCGACACTCTACGAGCAGTACTTC
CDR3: CASSLASTLYEQYF

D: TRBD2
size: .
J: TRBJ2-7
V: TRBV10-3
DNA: TGTGCCATCAACCCTAGCGGGATTTCCTCCTACGAGCAGTACTTC
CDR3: CAINPSGISSYEQYF

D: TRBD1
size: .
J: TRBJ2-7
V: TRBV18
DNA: TGTGCCAGCTCGAAACAGGGGGGAAGCTCCTACGAGCAGTACTTC
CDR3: CASSKQGGSSYEQYF

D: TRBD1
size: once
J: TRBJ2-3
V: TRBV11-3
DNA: TGTGCCAGCAGCCTGGGGACAGGGGCGGATACGCAGTATTTT
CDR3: CASSLGTGADTQYF

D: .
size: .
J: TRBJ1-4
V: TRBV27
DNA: TGTGCCAGCAGATTGACATTTGCAAATGAAAAACTGTTTTTT
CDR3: CASRLTFANEKLFF

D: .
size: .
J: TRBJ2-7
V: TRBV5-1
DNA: TGCGCCAGCAGCTGGGGCACGGGGGCCTACGAGCAGTACTTC
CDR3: CASSWGTGAYEQYF

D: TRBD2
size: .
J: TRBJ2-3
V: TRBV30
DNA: TGTGCCTGGGGGGAAAGCGGGGCCAGCACAGATACGCAGTATTTT
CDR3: CAWGESGASTDTQYF

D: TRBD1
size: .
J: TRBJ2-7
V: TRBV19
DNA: TGTGCCAGTAGTCCTACATCGGGACAGCTCGCGGTATTTTACGAGCAGTACTTC
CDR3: CASSPTSGQLAVFYEQYF

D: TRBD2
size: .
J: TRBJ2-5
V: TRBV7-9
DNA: TGTGCCAGCAGCTTAAGGAATGCCGGGAGGGGGAAAGAGACCCAGTACTTC
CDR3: CASSLRNAGRGKETQYF